The 20 T cell receptor beta chains below were found in one sample sequenced in a study of regulatory T cells in long-lasting Graves disease (dated by TCRdb to the early 2020s). The sample's time point label, decoded: newly diagnosed GD, antithyroid drugs for less than 3 months. RNA was extracted from PBMCs in TRIzol for both TCR sequencing and RNA sequencing. Library preparation used multiplex PCR. The run used an Illumina HiSeq 4000. iRepertoire HTBI primers and Arm-PCR amplification of CDR3 regions were used to construct TCR beta libraries. Using fastp trimming at Q25 and MiXCR clonotype assembly, TCRdb reanalyzed the public sequencing data and kept in-frame beta chains. Records with the same CDR3 protein are collapsed into one entry carrying the most frequent genes and DNA. This sample holds hundreds of thousands of distinct CDR3 sequences; about 16% were observed only once. The ten largest make up roughly 25% of the sample.

In addition, the sample was reused for a study of T cells in Graves' hyperthyroidism and ophthalmopathy.

The material was peripheral blood mononuclear cells (PBMCs), obtained at new diagnosis, from a patient treated with antithyroid drugs. The receptors stem from a woman aged 40-60 years with Graves disease. Donor details come from another sample of the same person, matched by shared clones.

This clonotype was detected a few times. V usage is TRBV5-1 and J usage is TRBJ1-1, with D uncertain. The ends were cut back, 1 base at V and 6 bases at J, with 10 bases in the middle. Germline CDR1 reads SGHRS; CDR2 reads YFSETQ. CDR3 size: 13 residues. The CDR3 here is CASSLTVASEAFF. CDR3 DNA sequence: TGCGCCAGCAGCTTGACAGTTGCCTCTGAAGCTTTCTTT.

This clonotype was detected only a few times. The chain links TRBV9 to TRBJ2-1; D not resolved. This CDR3 is 13 amino acids long. Germline V gene sequence: CDR1 SGDLS, CDR2 YYNGEE. Trimming stripped 0 bases from V and 8 bases from J, with 9 bases between. CDR3 nucleotide sequence: TGTGCCAGCAGCGTAGCATTAGGGTATGAGCAGTTCTTC. Translated: CASSVALGYEQFF.

This clonotype showed up many times. This chain joins TRBV10-1 and TRBJ1-1, with no clear D. The CDR3 runs 13 residues. The germline CDR1 and CDR2 sequences are WNHNN and SYGVQD (reference sequence). Trimming took off 5 bases at V and 3 bases at J, with 10 bases between the two ends. The CDR3 here is CASSTGRHTEAFF. The DNA for the CDR3 is TGCGCCAGCAGTACCGGACGGCACACTGAAGCTTTCTTT.

The sample holds a few counts of this clonotype. The final CDR3 position lacks the conserved phenylalanine or tryptophan, pointing to a likely read error. Because the CDR3's place on the DNA is in doubt, the DNA is left out and the CDR3 is given as listed by TCRdb. The chain recombines TRBV7-9 with TRBJ2-1; the table's D call of TRBD1 was not tested on the DNA. In germline, CDR1 is SEHNR, CDR2 FQNEAQ (reference sequence). The CDR3 region is 14 residues in length, termini included. CDR3 protein: CASSPVGGRDKIVV.

This clonotype occurred a few times. V is TRBV9 and J is TRBJ2-1; 7 bases fit TRBD2. Germline V gives CDR1 SGDLS, CDR2 YYNGEE. V lost 0 bases to trimming and J lost 9 bases; unmatched junction nucleotides: 6. The CDR3 loop spans 14 amino acids. CDR3 DNA: TGTGCCAGCAGCGTAGGGGGAGCGGGGAGTGAGCAGTTCTTC. Residues: CASSVGGAGSEQFF. The variable domain in full, with the rest retrieved from reference TRBV9 and TRBJ2-1, is DSGVTQTPKHLITATGQRVTLRCSPRSGDLSVYWYQQSLDQGLQFLIQYYNGEERAKGNILERFSAQQFPDLHSELNLSSLELGDSALYFCASSVGGAGSEQFFGPGTRLTVL.

The sample holds one count of this clonotype. A much larger clone lies one base from this, so it may be a read error. This rearrangement joins TRBV6-1 to TRBJ1-6; 7 bases line up with TRBD1. Germline CDR1 is MNHNS and CDR2 is SASEGT. The CDR3 consists of 14 residues. The CDR3 DNA reads as TGTGCCAGCAGCGAAGGACAGGTCCGGGCACCCCTCCACTTT. Protein: CASSEGQVRAPLHF.

This clonotype has more than one count but fewer than ten. This chain links TRBV7-8 with TRBJ1-1; D gene ambiguous. The CDR3 is 12 residues long. CDR1 is SGHVS, CDR2 FQNEAQ, per germline. V dropped 1 base and J dropped 7 bases, with 7 bases sitting between them. This chain's CDR3 is CASSLGFFEAFF. DNA of the CDR3: TGTGCCAGCAGCTTAGGATTCTTTGAAGCTTTCTTT.

The J gene is TRBJ1-5, the V gene TRBV28; tentatively, D is TRBD1 (5 bases). Germline V lookup: CDR1 MDHEN, CDR2 SYDVKM. This CDR3 is built from 15 residues. V lost 7 bases to trimming and J lost 7 bases, with 20 bases between them. CDR3 residues: CASITQGGAQQPQHF. CDR3 sequence (DNA): TGTGCCAGCATCACCCAGGGAGGGGCCCAACAGCCCCAGCATTTT.

Only a few counts were recorded for this clonotype. J is TRBJ2-2 and V is TRBV28; D perhaps matches TRBD1 (5 bases). Germline lookup yields CDR1 MDHEN and CDR2 SYDVKM. CDR3 length: 16 residues. The V gene lost 5 bases and the J gene lost 2 bases, with 15 bases spanning the gap. The CDR3 sequence is CASSRTPNLNTGELFF. CDR3 DNA sequence: TGTGCCAGCAGTCGGACACCGAACCTTAACACCGGGGAGCTGTTTTTT.

In regard to this clonotype: A much larger clonotype is one base distant, so this may be a read error. The V gene is TRBV3-1, the J gene TRBJ2-7; no firm D call. Germline CDR1 and CDR2: LGHDT and YNNKEL (reference sequence). This CDR3 region has 16 residues. Trimming stripped 4 bases from V and 6 bases from J, with 22 bases between. In DNA form, the CDR3 reads TGTGCCAGCAGCCCTGGCGCCGTCTCGGGCCTTCCCGAGCAGTACTTC. It translates to CASSPGAVSGLPEQYF.

Regarding this clonotype: Since a much larger clone is just one base distant, this may be a read error. Lacking the conserved final phenylalanine or tryptophan, this CDR3 likely reflects a read error. This chain joins TRBV3-1 and TRBJ2-7; D is tentatively TRBD1 or TRBD2 (5 bases each). This CDR3 has 12 residues. Looked up from germline, CDR1 is LGHDT and CDR2 is YNNKEL (reference sequence). V lost 1 base and J lost 6, with 7 bases in between. CDR3 sequence reads: CASSQGGSEQYI. Here the CDR3 DNA reads TGTGCCAGCAGCCAAGGGGGGAGCGAGCAGTACATC.

This rearrangement joins TRBV6-5 to TRBJ1-1; TRBD1 matches at 8 bases. CDR1 and CDR2 from the germline V gene are MNHEY and SVGAGI. Unmatched junction bases numbered 6, after V lost 3 bases and J lost 3 bases. The CDR3 loop spans 15 amino acids. The CDR3 region has the DNA TGTGCCAGCAGTTATAACAGGGGGGTGGACACTGAAGCTTTCTTT. Protein sequence: CASSYNRGVDTEAFF.

This clonotype was recorded many times. The genes are TRBV5-1 and TRBJ1-2; D is uncertain. V was trimmed by 0 bases and J by 5 bases, leaving 8 bases between them. This CDR3 is 13 amino acids long. Looked up from germline, CDR1 is SGHRS and CDR2 is YFSETQ. DNA for the CDR3: TGCGCCAGCAGCTTGGAGGGAAAATATGGCTACACCTTC. This gives the protein CASSLEGKYGYTF.

This clonotype was seen ten or more times. The chain combines TRBV12-3 or TRBV12-4 with TRBJ2-3; D is undetermined. V lost 3 bases and J lost 0, with 7 bases in between. The CDR3 length is 14 residues. The chain's CDR3 is CASSFSSSTDTQYF. The CDR3 DNA reads as TGTGCCAGCAGTTTCTCATCCAGCACAGATACGCAGTATTTT.

V gene TRBV3-1 combines with J gene TRBJ1-2; D ambiguous. V lost 7 bases and J lost 0, with 12 bases in between. There are 14 residues in the CDR3. Per germline, CDR1 LGHDT and CDR2 YNNKEL (reference sequence). The CDR3: CASTVDPANYGYTF. The CDR3 DNA is TGTGCCAGCACCGTAGACCCGGCTAACTATGGCTACACCTTC.

This clonotype has only a few counts. A clone one base away is much larger, so this may be a read error. The CDR3 does not end in the conserved phenylalanine or tryptophan, so this is likely a read error. V and J are TRBV15 and TRBJ2-3, with 7 bases identical to TRBD2. The CDR3 spans 16 residues. The V and J ends lost 2 bases and 2 bases, in that order; junction bases with no gene match: 7. Germline CDR1 reads LNHNV; CDR2 reads YYDKDF (reference sequence). CDR3 loop: CATSRRRGSATDTQYV. DNA for the CDR3: TGTGCCACCAGCAGACGGCGGGGGAGCGCCACAGATACGCAGTATGTT.

This clonotype was counted at least ten times. The genes are TRBV3-1 and TRBJ1-1; TRBD1 is a possible D gene (6 bases). Trimming removed 0 bases from V and 3 bases from J, with 11 bases in between. The CDR3 loop spans 15 amino acids. CDR1 and CDR2 from the germline V gene are LGHDT and YNNKEL (reference sequence). CDR3 in amino acids: CASSQDQGRYTEAFF. CDR3 nucleotides: TGTGCCAGCAGCCAAGACCAGGGGCGATACACTGAAGCTTTCTTT.

This clonotype was recorded at least ten times. The chain couples TRBV24-1 to TRBJ2-5, with D tentatively TRBD2 (5 bases). Germline V gene sequence: CDR1 KGHDR, CDR2 SFDVKD. The CDR3 runs 14 residues. Trimming shortened V by 4 bases and J by 5 bases, and 13 bases separated the two germline ends. The CDR3 nucleotides read TGTGCCACCAGTGAAAGCGGCCCCAGTGAGACCCAGTACTTC. Residues: CATSESGPSETQYF.

The table lists this clonotype with a few counts. V usage is TRBV20-1 and J usage is TRBJ2-7, with a possible D match to TRBD1 (7 bases). CDR1 is DFQATT, CDR2 SNEGSKA, per germline (reference sequence). Trimming left V 0 bases short and J 2 bases short, with 14 bases between. The length of the CDR3 is 15 residues. CDR3 protein: CSARDRQGGTYEQYF. The CDR3 bases are TGCAGTGCTAGAGATAGGCAGGGGGGAACCTACGAGCAGTACTTC.

This clonotype was counted at least ten times. The rearrangement uses TRBV12-3 or TRBV12-4 and TRBJ2-3; 11 nucleotides align to TRBD2. The V segment lost 5 bases and the J segment 2 bases; nucleotides outside the gene matches: 3. There are 15 residues in the CDR3. The CDR3 loop is CASSASGGFTDTQYF. In DNA form, the CDR3 reads TGTGCCAGCAGTGCTAGCGGGGGGTTCACAGATACGCAGTATTTT.